These T cell receptor beta chains were read from a single sample in a study of T cells after yellow fever vaccination. TCRdb re-analysed the 5' RACE reads in MiXCR, keeping a single row per CDR3 protein. The data contain roughly 500,000 distinct CDR3 sequences, 15% to 20% of them singletons. The starting material was PBMCs, obtained 15 days after the yellow fever booster vaccination. Every receptor here comes from a man aged 25 to 45 who received the YFV17D yellow fever vaccine. The CDR3 runs from the conserved cysteine through the conserved F or W. D genes are given only for firm matches. Expanded clones get a size class; other rows say once, few or many, or leave the size out.

d_call: -
j_call: TRBJ2-7
v_call: TRBV12-3/TRBV12-4
clone_size: -
cdr3_nt: TGTGCCAGCAGTTCCCGGGACCGAGGAATAGAGTACTTC
cdr3_aa: CASSSRDRGIEYF

d_call: TRBD1
j_call: TRBJ2-7
v_call: TRBV29-1
clone_size: -
cdr3_nt: TGCAGCGTTAAGACAGGGGGAAAGGCCTACGAGCAGTACTTC
cdr3_aa: CSVKTGGKAYEQYF

d_call: -
j_call: TRBJ2-1
v_call: TRBV7-2
clone_size: -
cdr3_nt: TGTGCCAGCACCCCCGCGGATAGCTCCTACAATGAGCAGTTCTTC
cdr3_aa: CASTPADSSYNEQFF

d_call: TRBD1
j_call: TRBJ2-2
v_call: TRBV24-1
clone_size: -
cdr3_nt: TGTGCCACCTCCGCAGGGACAGGAGTATCCGGGGAGCTGTTTTTT
cdr3_aa: CATSAGTGVSGELFF

d_call: -
j_call: TRBJ2-5
v_call: TRBV7-3
clone_size: -
cdr3_nt: TGTGCCAGCAGCTCCCTCGGCTCGGGGGCGGAGACCCAGTACTTC
cdr3_aa: CASSSLGSGAETQYF

d_call: TRBD2
j_call: TRBJ2-2
v_call: TRBV5-5
clone_size: -
cdr3_nt: TGTGCCAGCAGCTTGAATGGGGGGGACACCGGGGAGCTGTTTTTT
cdr3_aa: CASSLNGGDTGELFF

d_call: -
j_call: TRBJ2-7
v_call: TRBV5-1
clone_size: -
cdr3_nt: TGCGCCAGCAGACGGGCGGTGGGGACCTACGAGCAGTACTTC
cdr3_aa: CASRRAVGTYEQYF

d_call: TRBD1
j_call: TRBJ2-2
v_call: TRBV12-3/TRBV12-4
clone_size: few
cdr3_nt: TGTGCCAGCAGTTTAGGTCCCGGGACAGGGCCCGGGGAGCTGTTTTTT
cdr3_aa: CASSLGPGTGPGELFF

d_call: TRBD2
j_call: TRBJ2-3
v_call: TRBV7-2
clone_size: few
cdr3_nt: TGTGCCAGCAGCCCCTATGGGGACACAGGGGAGGCTAGCGGGAGGTCCGATACGCAGTATTTT
cdr3_aa: CASSPYGDTGEASGRSDTQYF

d_call: TRBD2
j_call: TRBJ2-7
v_call: TRBV20-1
clone_size: -
cdr3_nt: TGCAGTGCCCCTTCGGGGGGGCTTGGGCAGTACTTC
cdr3_aa: CSAPSGGLGQYF

d_call: -
j_call: TRBJ2-1
v_call: TRBV19
clone_size: few
cdr3_nt: TGTGCCAGTAGGACACGGGCAGGAGAGTCCTACAATGAGCAGTTCTTC
cdr3_aa: CASRTRAGESYNEQFF

d_call: -
j_call: TRBJ1-5
v_call: TRBV15
clone_size: -
cdr3_nt: TGTGCCACCGGCAGGGTAGGAGGCAATCAGCCCCAGCATTTT
cdr3_aa: CATGRVGGNQPQHF

d_call: TRBD1
j_call: TRBJ2-5
v_call: TRBV24-1
clone_size: -
cdr3_nt: TGTGCCACCAGTCAGGGGACAGTCCAAGAGACCCAGTACTTC
cdr3_aa: CATSQGTVQETQYF

d_call: TRBD2
j_call: TRBJ2-5
v_call: TRBV6-5
clone_size: few
cdr3_nt: TGTGCCAGCAGTTACGGGGTCGGGGGGGCTGAGACCCAGTACTTC
cdr3_aa: CASSYGVGGAETQYF

d_call: -
j_call: TRBJ2-3
v_call: TRBV15
clone_size: once
cdr3_nt: TGTGCCACCAGCACACGGAGTGGGGTAGATACGCAGTATTTT
cdr3_aa: CATSTRSGVDTQYF

d_call: TRBD2
j_call: TRBJ2-7
v_call: TRBV6-1
clone_size: few
cdr3_nt: TGTGCCAGCAGTACCGGGACACAGCGACTAGCGGGAGTGAGCGAGCAGTACTTC
cdr3_aa: CASSTGTQRLAGVSEQYF

d_call: -
j_call: TRBJ2-1
v_call: TRBV7-9
clone_size: -
cdr3_nt: TGTGCCAGCAGCTTAGGTTCGCGGGGTAGTGGCAATGAGCAGTTCTTC
cdr3_aa: CASSLGSRGSGNEQFF

d_call: TRBD1
j_call: TRBJ2-1
v_call: TRBV24-1
clone_size: few
cdr3_nt: TGTGCCACCAGTGATTTTGAGGGGGCTGGGCAGTTCTTC
cdr3_aa: CATSDFEGAGQFF

d_call: -
j_call: TRBJ1-5
v_call: TRBV7-8
clone_size: few
cdr3_nt: TGTGCCAGCAGCTTAGCCGGTGCGGAGTATCAGCCCCAGCATTTT
cdr3_aa: CASSLAGAEYQPQHF

d_call: TRBD2
j_call: TRBJ2-2
v_call: TRBV4-3
clone_size: few
cdr3_nt: TGCGCCAGCAGCCCCCGACTAGCGGGAGTCACCGGGGAGCTGTTTTTT
cdr3_aa: CASSPRLAGVTGELFF

d_call: -
j_call: TRBJ1-4
v_call: TRBV6-5
clone_size: few
cdr3_nt: TGTGCCAGCAGTTACGGCGACAAGGCTAATGAAAAACTGTTTTTT
cdr3_aa: CASSYGDKANEKLFF

d_call: TRBD1
j_call: TRBJ2-2
v_call: TRBV29-1
clone_size: -
cdr3_nt: TGCAGCGCAAACGACGGGACAGATAGCGGGGAGCTGTTTTTT
cdr3_aa: CSANDGTDSGELFF

d_call: -
j_call: TRBJ2-7
v_call: TRBV7-2
clone_size: -
cdr3_nt: TGTGCCAGCAGCCTAATCCTCTACGAGCAGTACTTC
cdr3_aa: CASSLILYEQYF

d_call: TRBD1
j_call: TRBJ1-1
v_call: TRBV20-1
clone_size: -
cdr3_nt: TGCAAGTCGGACAGGGGGGCTGAAGCTTTCTTT
cdr3_aa: CKSDRGAEAFF

d_call: TRBD2
j_call: TRBJ2-7
v_call: TRBV7-2
clone_size: -
cdr3_nt: TGTGCCAGCAGCCCAGGACTAGCGGGAGTGAGCGAGCAGTACTTC
cdr3_aa: CASSPGLAGVSEQYF

d_call: -
j_call: TRBJ2-1
v_call: TRBV7-2
clone_size: many
cdr3_nt: TGTGCCAGCAGCTTAGCCCGCCAAAATGAGCAGTTCTTC
cdr3_aa: CASSLARQNEQFF

d_call: TRBD1
j_call: TRBJ2-3
v_call: TRBV11-3
clone_size: -
cdr3_nt: TGTGCCAGCAGCTCAACCTATGGGGACAGGGTCATAGGGGGTAGAGATACGCAGTATTTT
cdr3_aa: CASSSTYGDRVIGGRDTQYF

d_call: -
j_call: TRBJ1-1
v_call: TRBV5-1
clone_size: few
cdr3_nt: TGCGCCAGCCAGCCGGACCGGGACACTGAAGCTTTCTTT
cdr3_aa: CASQPDRDTEAFF

d_call: -
j_call: TRBJ2-7
v_call: TRBV18
clone_size: -
cdr3_nt: TGTGCCAGCTCACCCGGAGGGCAGGTGCAGTACTTC
cdr3_aa: CASSPGGQVQYF

d_call: TRBD2
j_call: TRBJ2-3
v_call: TRBV20-1
clone_size: -
cdr3_nt: TGCAGTGCTACCCCGAATCTTAGCGGGAGTTCGAATACGCAGTATTTT
cdr3_aa: CSATPNLSGSSNTQYF

d_call: -
j_call: TRBJ2-5
v_call: TRBV7-2
clone_size: few
cdr3_nt: TGTGCCAGCAGCTTAGAGCAGGACCCCCAAGAGACCCAGTACTTC
cdr3_aa: CASSLEQDPQETQYF

d_call: TRBD1
j_call: TRBJ2-5
v_call: TRBV29-1
clone_size: -
cdr3_nt: TGCAGCGTTGAAGATTTGCAGGGGGCGCGTCAAGAGACCCAGTACTTC
cdr3_aa: CSVEDLQGARQETQYF

d_call: -
j_call: TRBJ1-1
v_call: TRBV20-1
clone_size: -
cdr3_nt: TGCAGTGCTAGAGAAGGGCCGAACACTGAAGCTTTCTTT
cdr3_aa: CSAREGPNTEAFF

d_call: -
j_call: TRBJ1-4
v_call: TRBV5-5
clone_size: few
cdr3_nt: TGTGCCAGCAGCTTGGGCGGGACACGACATGCAACTAATGAAAAACTGTTTTTT
cdr3_aa: CASSLGGTRHATNEKLFF

d_call: -
j_call: TRBJ2-3
v_call: TRBV6-4
clone_size: -
cdr3_nt: TGTGCCAGCAGTGGGGGACCGTCAGATACGCAGTATTTT
cdr3_aa: CASSGGPSDTQYF

d_call: -
j_call: TRBJ2-7
v_call: TRBV3-1
clone_size: few
cdr3_nt: TGTGCCAGCAGCCTAGGGGCCGGGGGCGAATCCTACGAGCAGTACTTC
cdr3_aa: CASSLGAGGESYEQYF

d_call: -
j_call: TRBJ2-1
v_call: TRBV29-1
clone_size: -
cdr3_nt: TGCAGCGTTGACACGAGGGGCAGGGCCAATGAGCAGTTCTTC
cdr3_aa: CSVDTRGRANEQFF

d_call: TRBD2
j_call: TRBJ2-1
v_call: TRBV24-1
clone_size: -
cdr3_nt: TGTGCCACCAGTCAAGCGGGACGGGGCAATGAGCAGTTCTTC
cdr3_aa: CATSQAGRGNEQFF

d_call: TRBD2
j_call: TRBJ2-7
v_call: TRBV7-2
clone_size: -
cdr3_nt: TGTGCCAGCAGCTTATGGTCTAGCGGGGGGGACGGCGAGCAGTACTTC
cdr3_aa: CASSLWSSGGDGEQYF

d_call: -
j_call: TRBJ2-1
v_call: TRBV15
clone_size: few
cdr3_nt: TGTGCCACCAGCAGAGACTGGACGGACTCCTACAATGAGCAGTTCTTC
cdr3_aa: CATSRDWTDSYNEQFF

d_call: -
j_call: TRBJ2-2
v_call: TRBV29-1
clone_size: -
cdr3_nt: TGCAGCCACGAGGACTTGAACACCGGGGAGCTGTTTTTT
cdr3_aa: CSHEDLNTGELFF

d_call: -
j_call: TRBJ2-3
v_call: TRBV7-9
clone_size: few
cdr3_nt: TGTGCCAGCAGCCAACGGACCGTCGCAGATACGCAGTATTTT
cdr3_aa: CASSQRTVADTQYF

d_call: -
j_call: TRBJ2-6
v_call: TRBV9
clone_size: -
cdr3_nt: TGTGCCAGCAGGGGAGGGGCCAACGTCCTGACTTTC
cdr3_aa: CASRGGANVLTF

d_call: TRBD1
j_call: TRBJ1-6
v_call: TRBV7-9
clone_size: -
cdr3_nt: TGTGCCAGCAGCTACTTCGGACAGGACGTTTCACCCCTCCACTTT
cdr3_aa: CASSYFGQDVSPLHF